This is a list of T cell receptor beta chains from one sample in a study of shared clonotypes between healthy human individuals. The assay was immunoSEQ multiplex PCR, and TCRdb's table has in-frame clones only and misses some. The sample has some 2,400,000 clones; roughly 95% are singletons. Sample: naive CD4+ T cells sorted from blood. These receptors all come from a man between 18 and 35 years old in good health. Both conserved end residues are part of each CDR3. A D gene is named only where the DNA matches it firmly. A row's size may be missing; if present it is once, few, many or a size class.

J gene	V gene	D gene	clone size	CDR3 protein	CDR3 DNA
TRBJ2-3	TRBV6-6	-	-	CASTLEEGTQYF	TGTGCCAGCACCCTGGAGGAGGGTACGCAGTATTTT
TRBJ2-5	TRBV11-2	TRBD2	-	CASSLDFRRLAETQYF	TGTGCCAGCAGCTTAGACTTTCGACGACTAGCGGAGACCCAGTACTTC
TRBJ1-5	TRBV4-3	-	-	CASSQERSQPQHF	TGCGCCAGCAGCCAAGAACGGAGTCAGCCCCAGCATTTT
TRBJ1-3	TRBV7-9	TRBD1	-	CASSQTGGGNTIYF	TGTGCCAGCAGCCAGACAGGGGGCGGAAACACCATATATTTT
TRBJ1-1	TRBV28	-	-	CASSPRVLHTEAFF	TGTGCCAGCAGTCCCAGGGTTCTGCACACTGAAGCTTTCTTT
TRBJ1-1	TRBV5-1	-	-	CASSLRENTEAFF	TGCGCCAGCAGCTTGAGAGAGAACACTGAAGCTTTCTTT
TRBJ1-3	TRBV25-1	-	-	CASSDPGSPRGGNTIYF	TGTGCCAGCAGTGATCCCGGGTCCCCAAGAGGTGGAAACACCATATATTTT
TRBJ1-6	TRBV28	-	-	CASTEQGNSPLHF	TGTGCCAGCACGGAACAGGGAAATTCACCCCTCCACTTT
TRBJ1-1	TRBV2	-	-	CASSDPNTEAFF	TGTGCCAGCAGCGACCCTAACACTGAAGCTTTCTTT
TRBJ2-1	TRBV28	-	-	CASSLRGEGYNEQFF	TGTGCCAGCAGTTTAAGGGGAGAAGGGTACAATGAGCAGTTCTTC
TRBJ2-1	TRBV5-1	-	-	CASSRNNEQFF	TGCGCCAGCAGCCGGAACAATGAGCAGTTCTTC
TRBJ1-2	TRBV29-1	-	once	CSVWVSGYTF	TGCAGCGTCTGGGTCAGTGGCTACACCTTC
TRBJ2-1	TRBV6-5	-	-	CASSEGWEQFF	TGTGCCAGCAGTGAAGGTTGGGAGCAGTTCTTC
TRBJ2-1	TRBV5-4	-	once	CASSSGRSSYNEQFF	TGTGCCAGCAGCTCGGGACGGAGCTCCTACAATGAGCAGTTCTTC
TRBJ2-7	TRBV7-9	TRBD1	-	CASSKDRGNSYEQYF	TGTGCCAGCAGCAAAGACAGGGGAAACTCCTACGAGCAGTACTTC
TRBJ1-5	TRBV27	-	-	CASSFLNQPQHF	TGTGCCAGCAGTTTCCTTAATCAGCCCCAGCATTTT
TRBJ2-7	TRBV6-5	-	once	CASSYAREVNYEQYF	TGTGCCAGCAGTTATGCGCGTGAGGTTAACTACGAGCAGTACTTC
TRBJ2-7	TRBV5-4	-	-	CASSLSWTSYEQYF	TGTGCCAGCAGCTTGTCGTGGACTTCCTACGAGCAGTACTTC
TRBJ1-2	TRBV5-6	-	-	CASNPTGRTMGYTF	TGTGCCAGCAACCCGACGGGGCGGACCATGGGCTACACCTTC
TRBJ1-5	TRBV15	-	-	CATSNGYQPQHF	TGTGCCACCAGCAACGGATATCAGCCCCAGCATTTT
TRBJ2-1	TRBV2	TRBD2	-	CATILSGTYNEQFF	TGTGCCACGATCTTAAGCGGGACCTACAATGAGCAGTTCTTC
TRBJ1-2	TRBV12-5	TRBD1	once	CASGPADRVWNGYTF	TGTGCTAGTGGTCCAGCCGACAGGGTTTGGAATGGCTACACCTTC
TRBJ2-1	TRBV6-5	TRBD1	-	CASSYTTTGGHNEQFF	TGTGCCAGCAGTTATACGACTACAGGGGGCCACAATGAGCAGTTCTTC
TRBJ2-1	TRBV7-8	TRBD1	-	CASSYSQGTGLSNEQFF	TGTGCCAGCAGCTACAGCCAGGGGACAGGGCTAAGTAATGAGCAGTTCTTC
TRBJ2-7	TRBV30	TRBD2	-	CAWTASGMYEQYF	TGTGCCTGGACAGCTAGCGGGATGTACGAGCAGTACTTC
TRBJ1-1	TRBV9	-	-	CASSGVPQAMGAEAFF	TGTGCCAGCAGCGGAGTTCCTCAGGCGATGGGCGCTGAAGCTTTCTTT
TRBJ1-2	TRBV7-3	TRBD1	once	CASSLNRQGARNYGYTF	TGTGCCAGCAGCTTAAATCGACAGGGGGCCCGTAACTATGGCTACACCTTC
TRBJ1-2	TRBV6-5	-	-	CASSYDPAGYGYTF	TGTGCCAGCAGTTACGACCCGGCGGGCTATGGCTACACCTTC